This T cell receptor (beta chain) was observed in a study of blood T cell repertoires in COVID-19. Study-wide background: Samples representing acute and convalescent COVID-19 were sourced from the United States, Italy and Spain.

Study members were between roughly 18 and 100 years old and lived in 24 US regions. This CDR3 spans 17 amino acids. Germline V lookup: CDR1 SGHRS, CDR2 YFSETQ. The V gene end was trimmed by 0 bases and the J gene end by 6 bases; junction bases not matched to a gene: 8. Source study methods: For nucleated cells, counts were estimated from reference gene primer amplification. Using immunoSEQ multiplex PCR, the repertoire was profiled, and TCRdb retains in-frame clones only, with some absent. The V and J calls and clone size come from that table; D and trimming were worked out from the DNA. This table has around 230,000 clones, about 90% appearing once.

Sequenced input: PBMCs or T cells enriched from blood (not recorded which). The V call is TRBV5-1, the J call TRBJ1-6; TRBD1 matches 8 bases. The origin of this receptor is a woman between 35 and 50 years old with acute COVID-19. CDR3 loop: CASSLDGQGVGNSPLHF. The CDR3, as DNA: TGCGCCAGCAGCTTGGATGGACAGGGTGTTGGTAATTCACCCCTCCACTTT. The full variable domain, rest sourced from reference TRBV5-1 and TRBJ1-6, is KAGVTQTPRYLIKTRGQQVTLSCSPISGHRSVSWYQQTPGQGLQFLFEYFSETQRNKGNFPGRFSGRQFSNSRSEMNVSTLELGDSALYLCASSLDGQGVGNSPLHFGNGTRLTVT.